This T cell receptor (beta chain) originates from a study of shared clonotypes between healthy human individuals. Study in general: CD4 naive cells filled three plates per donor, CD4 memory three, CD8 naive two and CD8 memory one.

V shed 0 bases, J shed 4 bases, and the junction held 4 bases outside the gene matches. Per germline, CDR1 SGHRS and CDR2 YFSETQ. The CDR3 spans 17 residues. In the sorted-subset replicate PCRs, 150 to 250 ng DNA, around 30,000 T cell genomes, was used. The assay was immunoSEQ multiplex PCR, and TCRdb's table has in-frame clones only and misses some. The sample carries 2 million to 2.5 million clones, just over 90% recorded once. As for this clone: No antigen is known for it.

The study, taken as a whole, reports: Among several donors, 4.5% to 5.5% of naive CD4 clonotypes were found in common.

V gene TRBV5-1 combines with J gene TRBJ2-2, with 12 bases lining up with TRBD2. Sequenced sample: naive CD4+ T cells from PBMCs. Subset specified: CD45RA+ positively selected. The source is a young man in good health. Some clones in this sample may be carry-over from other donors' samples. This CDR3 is CASSLARLAGVTGELFF. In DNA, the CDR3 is TGCGCCAGCAGCTTGGCACGACTAGCGGGAGTCACCGGGGAGCTGTTTTTT.